This TCR beta chain was identified in a study of blood T cell repertoires in COVID-19 (dated by TCRdb to 2020 to 2022). Background for the entire study: Collaborator samples came from the United States, Italy and Spain and covered acute and convalescent phases of COVID-19. The material from the prospective study consisted of cDNA or gDNA derived from T cells, B-cell-depleted T cells, or PBMCs. Subjects who had been exposed to COVID-19, were actively infected with it, or had recovered from it provided the deeply sampled blood TCRbeta repertoires that made up the dataset. The repertoires were released in a freely available public database meant as a resource for research on the immune response to SARS-CoV-2. The samples were drawn from two sources: the first 160 participants of the ongoing ImmuneRACE study, and some 1,300 subjects contributed by 6 global collaborators. Nearly every sample came with metadata listing a de-identified subject ID, COVID-19 status, age in years and sex. HLA class I and class II types, where available, came from metadata supplied by the sample provider rather than from assay-based typing. Results and caveats for the whole study, not just this receptor: Clinical and demographic metadata were provided uncurated, with the amount varying by source and participant.

The immunoSEQ Assay, a bias-controlled multiplex PCR, was used to amplify TCRbeta CDR3 regions from genomic DNA. As for the original processing: Nucleated cell counts per sample were estimated from amplification of reference gene primers within the assay. To quantify the absolute abundance of each unique TCRbeta CDR3 rearrangement, sequence reads were collapsed and filtered. Productive Simpson clonality was computed per sample as the square root of Simpson's diversity index over productive rearrangements. TCRdb limited this immuneACCESS table to in-frame rearrangements with V and J called. A share of clones is missing; checked studies link under half to unresolved V genes, and the rest is unexplained. D and trimming were read from the DNA, whereas the V and J calls and clone size are those reported in that table. The sample table holds 100,000 to 120,000 clones, of which less than 75% were seen once. 7.6% of the sample lies in the top ten.

Notes on this clone: It has no known antigen specificity. Within one base of it there is no much larger clone, and no base qualities were kept.

Collaborating institutions collected whole blood in K2EDTA tubes following their own protocols. For TCRbeta analysis, collaborators shipped samples in one of three forms: frozen whole blood, isolated PBMCs, or DNA extracted from either of those sample types. V lost 5 bases and J lost 1 base, and the count of bases not matched to a germline gene is 8. Based on the germline V gene (reference sequence), the CDR1 and CDR2 sequences are LNHDA and SQIVND. Reading from cysteine to phenylalanine, the CDR3 counts 16 amino acids. The sequence is cut down to CDR3 DNA, 48 bases in frame from base 1. The sequenced material came from peripheral blood. The chain uses TRBV19 and TRBJ1-5, and TRBD1 matches 7 of the central bases. This TCR was sampled from a woman between 55 and 75 years old with acute or convalescent COVID-19. The DNA sequence follows: TGTGCCAGTAGTTCGACAGGGAGTTGGAGCAATCAGCCCCAGCATTTT. Its protein is CASSSTGSWSNQPQHF.